This T cell receptor (beta chain) appears in the sequencing data of a study of regulatory T cells in long-lasting Graves disease. In the study overall: Under 3 months of antithyroid drugs had been taken by newly diagnosed Graves' patients.

The TCR beta library used iRepertoire HTBI primers with Arm-PCR amplification of CDR3. TCRdb re-analysed the multiplex PCR reads in MiXCR, keeping a single row per CDR3 protein. The sample has around 230,000 distinct CDR3 sequences, around 16% seen once. Germline-derived CDR1 and CDR2 are GTSNPN and SVGIG (reference sequence). This CDR3 spans 12 amino acids. V dropped 5 bases and J dropped 4 bases, with 9 bases sitting between them. This clonotype was detected ten times or more. Time point given: newly diagnosed GD, antithyroid drugs for less than 3 months. Scientists built the TCR library using RNA that was extracted from PBMCs.

Sequenced material: peripheral blood mononuclear cells (PBMCs), taken at new diagnosis, from a patient treated with antithyroid drugs. This clonotype was obtained from a female donor with Graves disease. The chain joins TRBV30 to TRBJ2-1, with D maybe TRBD2 (6 bases). CDR3 amino acids: CAWGAGYNEQFF. CDR3 in DNA: TGTGCCTGGGGGGCGGGGTACAATGAGCAGTTCTTC.